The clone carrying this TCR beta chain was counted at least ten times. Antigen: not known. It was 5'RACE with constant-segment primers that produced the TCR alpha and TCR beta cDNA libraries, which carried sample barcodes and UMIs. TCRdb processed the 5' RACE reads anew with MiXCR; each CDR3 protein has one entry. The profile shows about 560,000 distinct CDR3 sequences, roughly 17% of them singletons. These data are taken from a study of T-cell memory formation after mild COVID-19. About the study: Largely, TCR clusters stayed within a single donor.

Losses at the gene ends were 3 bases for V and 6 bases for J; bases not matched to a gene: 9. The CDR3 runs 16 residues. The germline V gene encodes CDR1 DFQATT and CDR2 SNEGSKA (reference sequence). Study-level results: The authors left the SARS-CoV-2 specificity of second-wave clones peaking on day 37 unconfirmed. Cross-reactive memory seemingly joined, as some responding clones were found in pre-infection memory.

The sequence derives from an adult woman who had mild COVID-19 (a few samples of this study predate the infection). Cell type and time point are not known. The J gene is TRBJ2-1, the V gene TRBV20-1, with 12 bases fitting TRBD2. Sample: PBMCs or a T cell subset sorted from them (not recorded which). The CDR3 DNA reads TGCAGTGCTAGTAGGGCTAGCGGGAGGGCCGGCAATGAGCAGTTCTTC. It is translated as CSASRASGRAGNEQFF.